The 28 T cell receptor beta chains given below trace back to one sample, sequenced in a study of molecular identifiers for immune sequencing clone quantification. A single record per CDR3 protein comes from TCRdb applying MiXCR to the PCR reads. This sample has about 89,000 distinct CDR3 sequences, with 15% to 20% found just once. The sequenced sample consisted of naive CD8+ T cells from blood, with Jurkat cell RNA spiked in. Specified subset: FACS-sorted CD8+CD4-CCR7+CD45RA+ naive T cells. These receptors were obtained from a human donor in good health. Some libraries in this study had Jurkat cell RNA spiked in.

Concerning this clonotype itself: Since a much larger clone is just one base distant, this may be a read error. This chain joins TRBV6-2 or TRBV6-3 and TRBJ1-1; unclear D gene. Germline assignment: CDR1 MNHEY and CDR2 SVGEGT. CDR3 length: 12 amino acids. Trimming removed 0 bases from V and 12 bases from J, with 11 bases in between. The CDR3 protein is CASSYSTRDTFF. The CDR3 bases are TGTGCCAGCAGTTACTCGACACGGGATACTTTCTTT.

This clonotype was picked up many times. The chain links TRBV9 to TRBJ2-7; D is unclear. The V gene lost 0 bases and the J gene lost 2 bases, with 9 bases spanning the gap. Germline lookup yields CDR1 SGDLS and CDR2 YYNGEE. CDR3 length: 14 residues. The DNA of the CDR3 is TGTGCCAGCAGCGTAGGTACAGCGACCTACGAGCAGTACTTC. Amino acid sequence: CASSVGTATYEQYF.

About this clonotype itself: One end of the junction does not line up with germline, which may come from a read error. This chain connects TRBV5-3 to TRBJ2-7, with a weak D call TRBD2 (5 bases). TRBV5-3 is identified as an open reading frame with a role that is uncertain. This CDR3 comprises 15 residues. CDR3: CASSYTRTADHEQCF. The DNA of the CDR3 is TGTGCCAGCAGTTATACCAGGACTGCTGACCACGAGCAGTGCTTC.

The table lists this clonotype with many counts. The chain couples TRBV15 to TRBJ2-7; 7 nucleotides match TRBD2. The germline V gene has CDR1 LNHNV and CDR2 YYDKDF (reference sequence). V lost 4 bases, J lost 0 bases, and 9 bases stayed unmatched. The CDR3 extends over 16 amino acids. For the CDR3, the DNA is TGTGCCACCAGCACCGTCCGGGCTAGCGGCTCCTACGAGCAGTACTTC. Translating it yields CATSTVRASGSYEQYF.

The table lists this clonotype with a few counts. Given a much more abundant clone one base away, this may be a read error. The J gene is TRBJ2-3, the V gene TRBV6-5; 9 bases are shared with TRBD1. This CDR3 has 14 residues. After removal of 4 bases from V and 6 bases from J, the junction contained 5 bases not matched to a gene. Germline V gives CDR1 MNHEY, CDR2 SVGAGI. This chain's CDR3 is CASSSDRGGDTQYF. In nucleotides, the CDR3 is TGTGCCAGCAGTTCTGACAGGGGGGGCGATACGCAGTATTTT.

The sample holds a few counts of this clonotype. One junction end does not reproduce the germline sequence, and a read error may be involved. V gene TRBV11-2 combines with J gene TRBJ2-2, with D perhaps matching TRBD1 or TRBD2 (7 bases each). This CDR3 spans 16 amino acids. Germline V gives CDR1 SGHAT, CDR2 FQNNGV. Written as DNA, the CDR3 is TGTGCCAGCAGCTTAGTATCAGGGGGGGTCTACGGGGAGCTGCTTTTT. It translates to CASSLVSGGVYGELLF.

This clonotype was seen at least ten times. V is TRBV10-3 and J is TRBJ2-2, with 7 positions matching TRBD1. V lost 10 bases and J lost 6; bases outside the gene matches: 11. Germline V gene lookup returns CDR1 ENHRY and CDR2 SYGVKD. The CDR3 is 14 residues long. The CDR3 coding sequence is TGTGCCACTGGGACAGAGGAATCCCCCGGGGAGCTGTTTTTT. It encodes CATGTEESPGELFF.

A remark on this clonotype: A read error may account for a junction end that differs from germline. V and J are TRBV6-5 and TRBJ1-1; the D gene is possibly TRBD1 (6 bases). The length of the CDR3 is 14 residues. In germline, CDR1 is MNHEY, CDR2 SVGAGI. This CDR3 reads CASRPLSGDTDAFF. CDR3 bases: TGTGCCAGCAGGCCCTTATCAGGGGACACTGATGCTTTCTTT.

This clonotype was detected many times. V and J are TRBV6-2 or TRBV6-3 and TRBJ2-7; the D is unclear. The V gene's germline CDR1 is MNHEY and CDR2 SVGEGT. With 5 bases removed from V and 0 bases from J, the gap between germline ends came to 8 bases. The CDR3 length is 13 residues. CDR3 sequence reads: CASSTRSSYEQYF. CDR3 DNA: TGTGCCAGCAGTACGCGGAGCTCCTACGAGCAGTACTTC.

The rearrangement links TRBV19 to TRBJ2-3; TRBD2 matches at 10 bases. Germline CDR1 is LNHDA and CDR2 is SQIVND (reference sequence). The junction had 4 bases not matched to a gene; V was cut back by 3 bases and J by 4 bases. The CDR3 length is 15 residues. The CDR3 sequence: CASSMLAGASDTQYF. CDR3 coding DNA: TGTGCCAGTAGTATGCTAGCGGGGGCCTCAGATACGCAGTATTTT.

This clonotype was counted many times. V and J are TRBV19 and TRBJ1-1; no reliable D call. Germline CDR1 LNHDA, CDR2 SQIVND (reference sequence). This CDR3 has 15 amino acids. V lost 7 bases to trimming and J lost 2 bases, with 17 bases between them. The CDR3 region has the DNA TGTGCCAGTACCCCATATATAGGGTTAAACACTGAAGCTTTCTTT. It specifies CASTPYIGLNTEAFF.

Note on this clonotype: Possible read error: a much larger clone is one base away. This chain links TRBV5-1 with TRBJ2-1, with unresolved D. V was clipped by 7 bases and J by 0 bases, with 11 bases between them. This CDR3 has 14 residues. From germline, CDR1 is SGHRS and CDR2 YFSETQ. CDR3 DNA: TGCGCCAGCGAGGCAGAAAGCTCCTACAATGAGCAGTTCTTC. It yields the protein CASEAESSYNEQFF.

This chain connects TRBV9 to TRBJ2-4, with D perhaps TRBD2 (5 bases). V was pared by 0 bases and J by 7 bases, with 11 bases between. The length of the CDR3 is 14 residues. Per the germline V gene, CDR1 is SGDLS and CDR2 is YYNGEE. CDR3 bases: TGTGCCAGCAGCGTAGCGGCTGGAGGTAACATTCAGTACTTC. It codes for CASSVAAGGNIQYF.

Many counts were recorded for this clonotype. The J gene is TRBJ1-3, the V gene TRBV7-6; D perhaps matches TRBD1 (5 bases). Germline CDR1 reads SGHVS; CDR2 reads FNYEAQ. This CDR3 region has 16 residues. Trimming took off 4 bases at V and 0 bases at J, with 13 bases between the two ends. The CDR3, as DNA: TGTGCCAGCAGCTATCTGGGGGGGAGCTCTGGAAACACCATATATTTT. Translation: CASSYLGGSSGNTIYF.

In this sample, this clonotype turned up many times. The chain has TRBV6-2 or TRBV6-3 and TRBJ2-7; 11 nucleotides line up with TRBD2. The CDR3 has 16 residues. Germline loops: CDR1 MNHEY, CDR2 SVGEGT. V shed 2 bases and J 4 bases; nucleotides not matched to a gene: 7. The CDR3 region has the DNA TGTGCCAGCAGTTACCTCCCTAGCGGGAGGAGGTACGAGCAGTACTTC. Encoded protein: CASSYLPSGRRYEQYF.

This clonotype was seen only a few times. The chain recombines TRBV12-3 or TRBV12-4 with TRBJ2-5; no firm D call. Trimming removed 6 bases from V and 5 bases from J, with 16 bases in between. The CDR3 is 14 amino acids. The CDR3 protein is CASRNGPQAETQYF. The CDR3 bases are TGTGCCAGCAGGAACGGACCCCAGGCTGAGACCCAGTACTTC.

This clonotype was seen only a few times. A much larger clone differs by one base, so this may be a read error. The chain couples TRBV4-1 to TRBJ2-1; weak D call: TRBD1 (5 bases). Germline V gene lookup returns CDR1 MGHRA and CDR2 YSYEKL. The CDR3 has 12 residues. CDR3 sequence (DNA): TGCGCCAGCAACCAAGGGGATTCTGAGCAGTTCTTC. Amino acids: CASNQGDSEQFF.

Concerning this clonotype: This may arise from a read error, as a much more abundant clone is one base away. This sequence joins TRBV7-9 and TRBJ1-1, with D tentatively TRBD1 (5 bases). Germline V CDR1 and CDR2: SEHNR, FQNEAQ (reference sequence). The CDR3 consists of 15 residues. The CDR3 protein is CACSFFIQGTAEAFF. The CDR3 DNA reads as TGTGCCTGCAGCTTTTTCATCCAGGGTACCGCTGAAGCTTTCTTT.

The V and J genes are TRBV6-5 and TRBJ1-5, with D maybe TRBD1 (5 bases). Trimming took off 2 bases at V and 6 bases at J, with 8 bases between the two ends. The germline V gene has CDR1 MNHEY and CDR2 SVGAGI. This CDR3 spans 13 amino acids. CDR3 nucleotides: TGTGCCAGCAGTTACGGCAGGGCTCAGCCCCAGCATTTT. It codes for CASSYGRAQPQHF.

This clonotype was seen many times. The chain joins TRBV13 to TRBJ1-3; no clear D. V shed 1 base and J shed 2 bases, with 0 bases lying between them. The CDR3 spans 12 residues. Germline values: CDR1 PRHDT, CDR2 FYEKMQ (reference sequence). CDR3 DNA sequence: TGTGCCAGCAGCTTAGCTGGAAACACCATATATTTT. Protein sequence: CASSLAGNTIYF.

This clonotype was seen ten or more times. V usage is TRBV5-1 and J usage is TRBJ2-1; D is uncertain. The CDR3 sequence is 15 residues long. V gave up 0 bases and J gave up 9 bases, with 16 bases separating them. Germline V gene sequence: CDR1 SGHRS, CDR2 YFSETQ. CDR3 protein: CASSLGPQTDGEQFF. CDR3 nucleotides: TGCGCCAGCAGCTTGGGGCCCCAGACGGACGGTGAGCAGTTCTTC.

There are many counts of this clonotype. The chain couples TRBV5-1 to TRBJ1-1; D not certain. Per the germline V gene, CDR1 is SGHRS and CDR2 is YFSETQ. CDR3 length: 13 residues. Trimming took off 0 bases at V and 2 bases at J, with 5 bases between the two ends. For the CDR3, the DNA is TGCGCCAGCAGCTTGGCCAGAAACACTGAAGCTTTCTTT. Its protein product is CASSLARNTEAFF.

This clonotype was recorded many times. The rearrangement links TRBV9 to TRBJ1-6, with D hard to call. V was cut by 0 bases and J by 2 bases, with 6 bases left in between. CDR3 length equals 15 residues. Germline CDR1 SGDLS, CDR2 YYNGEE. CDR3 DNA: TGTGCCAGCAGCGTAGGGAGCGCCTATAATTCACCCCTCCACTTT. Encoded protein: CASSVGSAYNSPLHF.

The V call is TRBV7-9, the J call TRBJ2-1; 10 positions match TRBD2. The CDR3 length is 21 residues. Germline V gene data show CDR1 as SEHNR and CDR2 as FQNEAQ (reference sequence). J gave up 0 bases and V 5 bases, and 19 bases lay outside the gene matches. CDR3 amino acids: CASSLTRLLAGSPSSYNEQFF. Here the CDR3 DNA reads TGTGCCAGCAGCCTCACCCGGTTACTAGCGGGATCCCCGAGCTCCTACAATGAGCAGTTCTTC.

Points on this clonotype: An end of the junction differs from the germline gene, which may be a read error. The V call is TRBV5-3, the J call TRBJ2-3, with a tentative D call TRBD1 (6 bases). TRBV5-3 is given ORF status, its function remaining uncertain. The CDR3 is made up of 17 amino acids. The CDR3, as DNA: TGTGCCAGCAGCTTGGCCCTGACAGGACCCAGCACAGATACGCAGTATTTT. Translated: CASSLALTGPSTDTQYF.

Regarding this clonotype: This may be a read error: a much more frequent sequence differs by one nucleotide. The CDR3 is CASSFQERANEKLFF. CDR3 coding DNA: TGTGCCAGCAGTTTCCAGGAGCGAGCTAATGAAAAACTGTTTTTT. This sequence joins TRBV12-3 or TRBV12-4 and TRBJ1-4; the D is unclear. This CDR3 region has 15 residues. Trimming stripped 3 bases from V and 3 bases from J, with 11 bases between.

As concerns this clonotype: A much larger clone differs by one base, so this may be a read error. V usage is TRBV6-5 and J usage is TRBJ2-7; 9 bases align to TRBD2. This CDR3 has 14 residues. CDR1 and CDR2 from the germline V gene are MNHEY and SVGAGI. V trimming: 2 bases; J trimming: 9 bases; junction bases outside the gene matches: 8. CDR3 region: CASSYRSGSPAQYF. The CDR3 DNA sequence: TGTGCCAGCAGTTACCGTAGCGGGAGCCCCGCGCAGTACTTC.

This clonotype was seen at least ten times. The gene calls are TRBV4-3 and TRBJ1-4; no clear D. The germline V gene encodes CDR1 LGHNA and CDR2 YSLEER. V lost 2 bases and J 4 bases, leaving 14 bases between the germline ends. The CDR3 is made up of 16 amino acids. DNA for the CDR3: TGCGCCAGCAGCCAATCCCTGGGAAGATTTAATGAAAAACTGTTTTTT. It is translated as CASSQSLGRFNEKLFF.